The clone carrying this TCR beta chain was counted between two and nine times. No antigen is known for it. The sample originates from a study of CD8 T cells in ankylosing spondylitis. TCRdb re-called the 5' RACE reads through MiXCR, storing one row per CDR3 protein. The table records approximately 350,000 distinct CDR3 sequences, more than 20% of them present only once. The V and J ends lost 6 bases and 1 base respectively, with 15 bases between them. The CDR3 runs 16 residues. Germline CDR1 and CDR2: MNHNS and SASEGT. Study findings and constraints: In reactive arthritis synovial fluid and blood, some motif variants had been reported before. About 8 highly homologous variants made up a TCR beta motif, and this motif appeared characteristic of ankylosing spondylitis blood.

This sequence was found in a male donor with ankylosing spondylitis or in good health (not recorded which). Sequencing was performed on blood, either unsorted or a sorted T cell fraction (not recorded which). This sequence joins TRBV6-1 and TRBJ2-2; D is ambiguous. CDR3 nucleotide sequence: TGTGCCAGCAGGGTCGGTGCTACGGGGAACACCGGGGAGCTGTTTTTT. Protein: CASRVGATGNTGELFF.